The TCR beta chain described here comes from a study of cytomegalovirus exposure and HLA in healthy donors. Using immunoSEQ multiplex PCR, the repertoire was profiled, and TCRdb retains in-frame clones only, with some absent. This table has roughly 130,000 clones, around 92% appearing once. From germline, CDR1 is SGHTA and CDR2 FQGNSA. This CDR3 comprises 14 residues. V was pared by 6 bases and J by 2 bases, with 14 bases between. Of note for this clone: Its antigen remains unidentified.

The donors were part of the approximately 130-subject validation cohort, which stood apart from the approximately 640-subject first cohort. Study outcomes and limitations: Altogether, 160 or so TCR beta chains were recorded as cytomegalovirus-associated. Rarity characterized most TCR sequences, yet some public TCRs appeared in many donors. Per published reports, the classifier diagnosed cytomegalovirus status with high specificity and sensitivity.

Sequenced input: PBMCs. The V gene is TRBV7-2, the J gene TRBJ2-7; possibly TRBD2 for D (5 bases). The origin of this receptor is a young man in good health and CMV-seronegative. CDR3 in amino acids: CASRPPASPYEQYF. The CDR3 bases are TGTGCCAGCAGACCCCCGGCTAGCCCCTACGAGCAGTACTTC.